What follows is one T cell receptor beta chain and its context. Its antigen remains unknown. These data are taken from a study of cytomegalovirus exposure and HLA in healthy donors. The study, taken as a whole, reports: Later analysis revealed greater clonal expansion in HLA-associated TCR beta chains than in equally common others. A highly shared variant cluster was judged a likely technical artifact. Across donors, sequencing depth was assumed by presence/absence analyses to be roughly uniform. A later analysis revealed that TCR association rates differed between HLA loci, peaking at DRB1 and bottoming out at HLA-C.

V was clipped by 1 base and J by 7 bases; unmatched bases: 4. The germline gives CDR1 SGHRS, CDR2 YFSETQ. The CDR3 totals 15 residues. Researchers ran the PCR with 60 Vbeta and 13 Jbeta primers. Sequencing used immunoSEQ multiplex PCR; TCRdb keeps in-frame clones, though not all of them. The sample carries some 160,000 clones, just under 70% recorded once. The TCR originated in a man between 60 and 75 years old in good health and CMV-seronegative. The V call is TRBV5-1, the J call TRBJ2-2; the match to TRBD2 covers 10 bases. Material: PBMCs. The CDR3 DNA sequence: TGCGCCAGCAGCTTGTCTAGCGGGAGTAACGGGGAGCTGTTTTTT. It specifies CASSLSSGSNGELFF.